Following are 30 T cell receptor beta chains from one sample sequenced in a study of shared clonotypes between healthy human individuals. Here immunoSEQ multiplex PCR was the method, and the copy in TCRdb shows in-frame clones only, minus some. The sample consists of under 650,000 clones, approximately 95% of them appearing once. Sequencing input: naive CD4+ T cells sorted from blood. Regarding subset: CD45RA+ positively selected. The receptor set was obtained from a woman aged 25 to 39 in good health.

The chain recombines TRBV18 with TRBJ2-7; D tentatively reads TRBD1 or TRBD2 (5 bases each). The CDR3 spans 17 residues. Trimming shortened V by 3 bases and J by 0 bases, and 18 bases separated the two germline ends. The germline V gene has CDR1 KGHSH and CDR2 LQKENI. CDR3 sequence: CASSPRQTGTVSYEQYF. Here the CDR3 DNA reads TGTGCCAGCTCACCGAGGCAAACCGGGACGGTCTCCTACGAGCAGTACTTC.

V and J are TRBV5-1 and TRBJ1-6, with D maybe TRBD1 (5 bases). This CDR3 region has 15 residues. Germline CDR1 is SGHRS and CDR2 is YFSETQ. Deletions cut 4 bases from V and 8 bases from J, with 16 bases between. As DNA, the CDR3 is TGCGCCAGCAGCATAACTCAGGGTCCGGATTCACCCCTCCACTTT. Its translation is CASSITQGPDSPLHF. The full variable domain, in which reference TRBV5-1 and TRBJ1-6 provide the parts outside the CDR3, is KAGVTQTPRYLIKTRGQQVTLSCSPISGHRSVSWYQQTPGQGLQFLFEYFSETQRNKGNFPGRFSGRQFSNSRSEMNVSTLELGDSALYLCASSITQGPDSPLHFGNGTRLTVT.

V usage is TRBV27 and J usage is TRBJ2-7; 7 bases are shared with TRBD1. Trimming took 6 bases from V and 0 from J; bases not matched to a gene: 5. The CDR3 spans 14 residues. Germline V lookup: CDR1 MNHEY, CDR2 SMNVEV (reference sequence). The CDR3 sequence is CASRTGRSSYEQYF. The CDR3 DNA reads TGTGCCAGCAGGACAGGGCGGAGCTCCTACGAGCAGTACTTC.

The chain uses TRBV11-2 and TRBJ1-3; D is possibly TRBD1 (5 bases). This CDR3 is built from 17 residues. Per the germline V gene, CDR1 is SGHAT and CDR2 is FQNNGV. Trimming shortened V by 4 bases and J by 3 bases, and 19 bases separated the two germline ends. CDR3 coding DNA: TGTGCCAGCAGCTCAATCGGGGGGAGGGTAGATGGAAACACCATATATTTT. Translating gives CASSSIGGRVDGNTIYF.

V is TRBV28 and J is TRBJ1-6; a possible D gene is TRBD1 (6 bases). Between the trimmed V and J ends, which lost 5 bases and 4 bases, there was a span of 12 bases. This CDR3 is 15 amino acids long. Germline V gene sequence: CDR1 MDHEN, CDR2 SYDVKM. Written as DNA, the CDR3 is TGTGCCAGCAGTCCCGGGGGGGCTTATAATTCACCCCTCCACTTT. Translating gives CASSPGGAYNSPLHF.

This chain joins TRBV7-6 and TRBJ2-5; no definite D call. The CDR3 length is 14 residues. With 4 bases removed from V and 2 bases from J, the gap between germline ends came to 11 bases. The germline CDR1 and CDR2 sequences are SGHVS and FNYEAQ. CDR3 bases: TGTGCCAGCAGCTACCAGGATATACAAGAGACCCAGTACTTC. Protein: CASSYQDIQETQYF.

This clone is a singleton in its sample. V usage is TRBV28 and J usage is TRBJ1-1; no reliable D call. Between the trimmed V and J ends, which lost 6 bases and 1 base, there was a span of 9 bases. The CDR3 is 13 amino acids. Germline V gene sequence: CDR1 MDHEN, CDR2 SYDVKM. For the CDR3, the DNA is TGTGCCAGCAGACTTCTGCGGAACACTGAAGCTTTCTTT. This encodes CASRLLRNTEAFF.

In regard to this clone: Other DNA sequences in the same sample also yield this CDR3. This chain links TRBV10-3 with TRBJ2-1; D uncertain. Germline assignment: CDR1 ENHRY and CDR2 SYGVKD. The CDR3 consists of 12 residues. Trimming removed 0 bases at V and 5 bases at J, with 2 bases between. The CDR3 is CAISESDNEQFF. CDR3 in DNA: TGTGCCATCAGTGAGTCAGACAATGAGCAGTTCTTC.

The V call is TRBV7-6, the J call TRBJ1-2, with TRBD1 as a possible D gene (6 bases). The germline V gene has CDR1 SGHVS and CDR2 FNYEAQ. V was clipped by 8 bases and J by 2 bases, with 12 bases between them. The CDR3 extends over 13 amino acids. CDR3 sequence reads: CASRKGGNYGYTF. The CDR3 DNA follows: TGTGCCAGCCGTAAAGGGGGGAACTATGGCTACACCTTC.

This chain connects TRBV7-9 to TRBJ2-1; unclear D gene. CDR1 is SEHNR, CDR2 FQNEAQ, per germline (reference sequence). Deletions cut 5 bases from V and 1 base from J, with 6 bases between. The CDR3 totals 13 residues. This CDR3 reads CASSADSYNEQFF. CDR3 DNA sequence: TGTGCCAGCAGCGCAGATTCCTACAATGAGCAGTTCTTC.

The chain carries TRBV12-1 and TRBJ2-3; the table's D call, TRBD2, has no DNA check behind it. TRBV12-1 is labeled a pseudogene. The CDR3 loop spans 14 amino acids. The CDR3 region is CASSSGLPRDTQYF. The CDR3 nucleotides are TGTGCCAGCAGCTCGGGACTCCCGCGGGATACGCAGTATTTT.

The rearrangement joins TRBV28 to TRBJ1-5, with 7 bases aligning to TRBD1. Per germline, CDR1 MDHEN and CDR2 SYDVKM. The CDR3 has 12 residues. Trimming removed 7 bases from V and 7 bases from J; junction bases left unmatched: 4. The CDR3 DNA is TGTGCCAGCAACCTGGACAGGCAGCCCCAGCATTTT. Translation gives CASNLDRQPQHF.

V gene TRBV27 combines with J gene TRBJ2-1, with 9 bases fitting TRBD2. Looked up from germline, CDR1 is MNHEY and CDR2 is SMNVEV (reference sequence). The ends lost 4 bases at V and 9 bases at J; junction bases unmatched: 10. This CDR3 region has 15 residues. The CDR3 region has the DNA TGTGCCAGCAGTTCTCCCAGGACTAGCGTACCTGAGCAGTTCTTC. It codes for CASSSPRTSVPEQFF.

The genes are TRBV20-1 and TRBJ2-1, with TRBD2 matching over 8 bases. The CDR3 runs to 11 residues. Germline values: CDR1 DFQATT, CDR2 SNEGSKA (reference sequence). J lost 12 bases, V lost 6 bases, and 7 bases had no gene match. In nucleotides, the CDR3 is TGCAGTGCCACGGGACTAGTTGGGCAGTTCTTC. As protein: CSATGLVGQFF.

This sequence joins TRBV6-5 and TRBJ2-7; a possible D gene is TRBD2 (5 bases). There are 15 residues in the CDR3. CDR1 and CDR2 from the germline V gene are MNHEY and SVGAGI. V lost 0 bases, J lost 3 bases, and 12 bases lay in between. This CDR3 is CASSYSESSVYEQYF. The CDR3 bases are TGTGCCAGCAGTTACTCCGAGAGTAGCGTCTACGAGCAGTACTTC.

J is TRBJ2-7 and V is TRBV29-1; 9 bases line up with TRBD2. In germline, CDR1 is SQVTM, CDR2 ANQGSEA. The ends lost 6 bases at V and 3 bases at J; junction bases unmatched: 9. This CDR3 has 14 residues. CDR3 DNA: TGCAGCGTGGTCGGGCGGGAGGGCCTCTACGAGCAGTACTTC. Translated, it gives CSVVGREGLYEQYF.

The CDR3 sequence is CASSLSRPTYEQYF. The CDR3 nucleotides read TGTGCCAGCAGCTTATCCAGGCCCACCTACGAGCAGTACTTC. The chain carries TRBV7-2 and TRBJ2-7; D is unclear. The germline gives CDR1 SGHTA, CDR2 FQGNSA. Deletions cut 2 bases from V and 2 bases from J, with 10 bases between. CDR3 size: 14 residues.

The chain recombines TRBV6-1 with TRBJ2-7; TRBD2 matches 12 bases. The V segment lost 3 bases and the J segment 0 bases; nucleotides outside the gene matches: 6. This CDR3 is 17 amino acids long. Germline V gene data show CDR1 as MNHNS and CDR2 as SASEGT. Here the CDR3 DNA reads TGTGCCAGCAGTGAGGATCGGACTAGCGGGACCTCCTACGAGCAGTACTTC. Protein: CASSEDRTSGTSYEQYF.

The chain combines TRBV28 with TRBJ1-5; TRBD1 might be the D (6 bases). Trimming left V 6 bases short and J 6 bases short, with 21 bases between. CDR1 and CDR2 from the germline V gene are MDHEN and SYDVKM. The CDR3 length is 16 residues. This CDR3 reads CASSPPTPLRGQPQHF. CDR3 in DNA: TGTGCCAGCAGCCCCCCCACCCCCCTCAGGGGTCAGCCCCAGCATTTT.

CDR3 amino acids: CASGEGLAYEQYF. In DNA form, the CDR3 reads TGTGCCAGCGGGGAAGGACTAGCCTACGAGCAGTACTTC. This rearrangement joins TRBV6-6 to TRBJ2-7; 7 bases align to TRBD2. V dropped 8 bases and J dropped 2; count of bases not matched to a gene: 6. The CDR3 has 13 amino acids. The germline V gene encodes CDR1 MNHNY and CDR2 SVGAGI (reference sequence).

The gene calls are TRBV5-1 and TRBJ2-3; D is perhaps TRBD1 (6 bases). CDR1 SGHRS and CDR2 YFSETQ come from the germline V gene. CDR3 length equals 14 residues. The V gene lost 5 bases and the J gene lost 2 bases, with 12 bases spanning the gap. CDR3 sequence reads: CASRQGGDTDTQYF. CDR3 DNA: TGCGCCAGCAGACAGGGTGGTGACACAGATACGCAGTATTTT.

The CDR3 here is CASSPGQGAYTEAFF. CDR3 nucleotides: TGTGCCAGCTCACCGGGACAGGGGGCCTACACTGAAGCTTTCTTT. This chain uses TRBV18 with TRBJ1-1; 12 bases map to TRBD1. The CDR3 extends over 15 amino acids. Per the germline V gene, CDR1 is KGHSH and CDR2 is LQKENI. V gave up 3 bases and J gave up 3 bases; unmatched junction bases: 2.

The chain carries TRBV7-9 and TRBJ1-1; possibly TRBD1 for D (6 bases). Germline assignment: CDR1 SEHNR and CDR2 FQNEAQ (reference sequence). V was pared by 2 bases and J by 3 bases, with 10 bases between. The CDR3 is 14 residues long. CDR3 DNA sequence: TGTGCCAGCAGCTTAAGGGGGGAGGACACTGAAGCTTTCTTT. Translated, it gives CASSLRGEDTEAFF.

The CDR3 loop reads CASSLAAVYGYTF. The CDR3 DNA follows: TGTGCCAGCAGCTTGGCGGCAGTCTATGGCTACACCTTC. The chain couples TRBV5-4 to TRBJ1-2; D is uncertain. CDR1 and CDR2 (germline): SGHNT, YYREEE (reference sequence). This CDR3 is 13 amino acids long. With 0 bases removed from V and 4 bases from J, the gap between germline ends came to 7 bases. Drawing the rest from reference TRBV5-4 and TRBJ1-2, the complete variable domain is ETGVTQSPTHLIKTRGQQVTLRCSSQSGHNTVSWYQQALGQGPQFIFQYYREEENGRGNFPPRFSGLQFPNYSSELNVNALELDDSALYLCASSLAAVYGYTFGSGTRLTVV.

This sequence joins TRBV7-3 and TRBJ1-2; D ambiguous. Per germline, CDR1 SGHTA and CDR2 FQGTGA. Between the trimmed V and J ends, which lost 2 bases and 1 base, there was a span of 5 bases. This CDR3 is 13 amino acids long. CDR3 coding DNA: TGTGCCAGCAGCTTAGGAATTAACTATGGCTACACCTTC. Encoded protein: CASSLGINYGYTF.

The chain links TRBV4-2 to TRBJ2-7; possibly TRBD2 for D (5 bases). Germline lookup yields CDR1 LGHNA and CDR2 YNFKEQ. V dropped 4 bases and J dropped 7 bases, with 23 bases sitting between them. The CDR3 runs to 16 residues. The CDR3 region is CASSPTRSTDGEEQYF. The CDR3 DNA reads TGTGCCAGCAGCCCTACCAGATCCACCGATGGGGAGGAGCAGTACTTC.

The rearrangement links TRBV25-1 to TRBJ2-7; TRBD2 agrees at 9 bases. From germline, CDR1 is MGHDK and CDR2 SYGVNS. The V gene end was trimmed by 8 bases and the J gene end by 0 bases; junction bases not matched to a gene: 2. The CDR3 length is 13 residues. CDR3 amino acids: CASASGISYEQYF. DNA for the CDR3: TGTGCCAGCGCTAGCGGGATCTCCTACGAGCAGTACTTC.

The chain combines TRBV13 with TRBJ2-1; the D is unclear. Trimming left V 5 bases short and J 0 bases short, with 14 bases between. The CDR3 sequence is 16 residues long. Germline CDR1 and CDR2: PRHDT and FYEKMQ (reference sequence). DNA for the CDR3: TGTGCCAGCAGCCCTCCCCGGGCAAGCTCCTACAATGAGCAGTTCTTC. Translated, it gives CASSPPRASSYNEQFF.

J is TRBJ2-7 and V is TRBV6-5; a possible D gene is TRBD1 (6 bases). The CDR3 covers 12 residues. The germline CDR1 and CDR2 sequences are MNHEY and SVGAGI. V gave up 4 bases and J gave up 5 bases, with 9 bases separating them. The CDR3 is CASSSQGNEQYF. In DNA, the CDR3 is TGTGCCAGCAGTTCACAGGGAAACGAGCAGTACTTC.

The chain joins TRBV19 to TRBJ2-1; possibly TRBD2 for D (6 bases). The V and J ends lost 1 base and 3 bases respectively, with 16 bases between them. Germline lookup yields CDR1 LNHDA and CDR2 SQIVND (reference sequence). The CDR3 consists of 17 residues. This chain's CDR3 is CASSIAPVETSYNEQFF. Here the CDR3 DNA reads TGTGCCAGTAGTATAGCCCCGGTAGAGACTAGCTACAATGAGCAGTTCTTC.